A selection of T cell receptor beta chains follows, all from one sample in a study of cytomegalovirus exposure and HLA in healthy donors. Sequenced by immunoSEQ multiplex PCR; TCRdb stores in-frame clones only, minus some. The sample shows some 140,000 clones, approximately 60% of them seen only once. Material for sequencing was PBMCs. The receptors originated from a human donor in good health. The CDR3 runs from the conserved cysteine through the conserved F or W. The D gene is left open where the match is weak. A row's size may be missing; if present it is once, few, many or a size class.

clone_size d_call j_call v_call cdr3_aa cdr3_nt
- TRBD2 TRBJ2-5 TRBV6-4 CASSDRELAGETQYF TGTGCCAGCAGTGACCGCGAACTAGCGGGAGAGACCCAGTACTTC
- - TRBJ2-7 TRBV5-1 CASSLALGSTYEQYF TGCGCCAGCAGCTTAGCTTTGGGCTCGACCTACGAGCAGTACTTC
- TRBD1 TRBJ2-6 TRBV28 CATTRDRGTGANVLTF TGTGCCACAACCCGGGACAGGGGGACTGGGGCCAACGTCCTGACTTTC
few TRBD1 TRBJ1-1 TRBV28 CASRRQGPSVVEAFF TGTGCCAGCAGGCGACAGGGGCCGTCTGTGGTTGAAGCTTTCTTT
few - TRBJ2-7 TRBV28 CASSRGYEQYF TGTGCCAGCAGTCGAGGGTACGAGCAGTACTTC
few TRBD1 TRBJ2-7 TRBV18 CASSPGQGGDEQYF TGTGCCAGCTCACCGGGACAGGGCGGGGACGAGCAGTACTTC
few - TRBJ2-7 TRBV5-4 CASRKGLGSSYEQYF TGTGCCAGCAGAAAGGGACTTGGAAGCTCCTACGAGCAGTACTTC
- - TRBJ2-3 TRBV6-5 CASANSPGRADTQYF TGTGCCAGCGCCAATTCCCCGGGCAGGGCAGATACGCAGTATTTT
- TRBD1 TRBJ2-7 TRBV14 CASSQGQYTYEQYF TGTGCCAGCAGCCAGGGACAGTACACCTACGAGCAGTACTTC
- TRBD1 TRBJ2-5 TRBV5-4 CASSPGQGLAETQYF TGTGCCAGCAGTCCGGGACAGGGTTTAGCAGAGACCCAGTACTTC
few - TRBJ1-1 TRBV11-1 CASSPTRLDTEAFF TGTGCCAGCAGCCCAACGCGGCTGGACACTGAAGCTTTCTTT
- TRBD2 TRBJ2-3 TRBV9 CASSVDPSGRPTDTQYF TGTGCCAGCAGCGTAGACCCTAGCGGGCGACCCACAGATACGCAGTATTTT
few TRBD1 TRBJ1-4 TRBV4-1 CASSPGQGANEKLFF TGCGCCAGCAGCCCGGGACAGGGGGCGAACGAAAAACTGTTTTTT
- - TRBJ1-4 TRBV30 CAWSVADENEKLFF TGTGCCTGGAGTGTGGCGGATGAAAATGAAAAACTGTTTTTT
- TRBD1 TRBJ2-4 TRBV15 CATSSVTGTGVGRGNIQYF TGTGCCACCAGCTCAGTAACCGGGACAGGGGTAGGTCGCGGAAACATTCAGTACTTC
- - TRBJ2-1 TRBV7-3 CASSFGGTNEQFF TGTGCCAGCAGCTTCGGCGGGACCAATGAGCAGTTCTTC
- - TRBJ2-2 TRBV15 CATSRAGTGELFF TGTGCCACCAGCAGAGCAGGCACCGGGGAGCTGTTTTTT
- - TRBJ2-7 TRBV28 CASSFKQYF TGTGCCAGCAGTTTCAAGCAGTACTTC
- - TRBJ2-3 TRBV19 CASGTLETDTQYF TGTGCTTCGGGGACACTAGAGACAGATACGCAGTATTTT
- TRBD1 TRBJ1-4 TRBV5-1 CASSLAPQGAGEKLFF TGCGCCAGCAGCTTGGCCCCACAGGGGGCAGGTGAAAAACTGTTTTTT
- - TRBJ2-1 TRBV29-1 CSVEDWRFQYNEQFF TGCAGCGTTGAAGATTGGCGGTTCCAGTACAATGAGCAGTTCTTC
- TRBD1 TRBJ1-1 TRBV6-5 CASSRTGFGTEAFF TGTGCCAGCAGTCGGACAGGGTTCGGCACTGAAGCTTTCTTT
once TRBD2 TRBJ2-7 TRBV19 CASSIGLAESYEQYF TGTGCCAGTAGTATAGGTCTAGCGGAGTCCTACGAGCAGTACTTC
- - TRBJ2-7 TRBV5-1 CASSLDSSSYEQYF TGCGCCAGCAGCTTGGACAGCTCCTCCTACGAGCAGTACTTC
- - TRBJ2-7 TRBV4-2 CASSQEPGSYEQYF TGTGCCAGCAGCCAAGAACCGGGATCCTACGAGCAGTACTTC
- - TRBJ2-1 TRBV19 CASSIQSSSYNEQFF TGTGCCAGTAGTATACAATCCAGCTCCTACAATGAGCAGTTCTTC
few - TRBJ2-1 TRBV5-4 CASSSGTNNEQFF TGTGCCAGCAGCTCCGGGACAAACAATGAGCAGTTCTTC
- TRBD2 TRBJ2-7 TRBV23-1 CASSHPSGTSDRGGPYEQYF TGCGCCAGCAGTCATCCTTCCGGGACTAGCGACCGGGGAGGGCCCTACGAGCAGTACTTC
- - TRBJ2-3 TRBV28 CASSSLSVGHTQYF TGTGCCAGCAGTTCCCTTTCGGTTGGGCATACGCAGTATTTT
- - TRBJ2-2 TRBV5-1 CASSKRDNTGELFF TGCGCCAGCAGCAAGAGGGATAACACCGGGGAGCTGTTTTTT
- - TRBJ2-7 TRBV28 CASSSSWGLYEQYF TGTGCCAGCAGTTCCTCTTGGGGGCTTTACGAGCAGTACTTC
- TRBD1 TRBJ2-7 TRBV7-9 CASSLARDRTSYEQYF TGTGCCAGCAGCTTAGCCAGGGACAGGACCTCCTACGAGCAGTACTTC
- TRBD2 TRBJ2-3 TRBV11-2 CASSLDPSGDTQYF TGTGCCAGCAGCTTAGATCCTAGCGGAGATACGCAGTATTTT
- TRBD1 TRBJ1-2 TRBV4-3 CASSQDIPGTGDLIPYGYTF TGCGCCAGCAGCCAAGACATTCCCGGGACAGGGGACCTAATTCCCTATGGCTACACCTTC
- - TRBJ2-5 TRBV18 CASSPSPSGSETQYF TGTGCCAGCTCACCGTCGCCGTCAGGGTCAGAGACCCAGTACTTC
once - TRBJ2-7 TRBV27 CASSFNAVPPSEQYF TGTGCCAGCAGTTTCAATGCGGTCCCACCTAGCGAGCAGTACTTC
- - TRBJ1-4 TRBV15 CATSTGPATNEKLFF TGTGCCACCAGCACAGGGCCCGCAACTAATGAAAAACTGTTTTTT
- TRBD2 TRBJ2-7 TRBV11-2 CASSQAGGDYEQYF TGTGCCAGCAGCCAAGCGGGAGGAGACTACGAGCAGTACTTC
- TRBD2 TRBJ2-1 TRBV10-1 CASSENLAGGPGNEQFF TGCGCCAGCAGTGAGAATCTAGCGGGAGGGCCGGGGAATGAGCAGTTCTTC
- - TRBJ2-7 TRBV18 CASSPRIGTARGGEQYF TGTGCCAGCTCACCCCGGATCGGGACAGCACGGGGGGGCGAGCAGTACTTC
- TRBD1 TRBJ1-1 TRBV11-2 CASSLSPTGVEAFF TGTGCCAGCAGCTTATCCCCAACAGGGGTTGAAGCTTTCTTT
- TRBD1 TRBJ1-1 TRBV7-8 CASSSQGAATEAFF TGTGCCAGCAGCTCACAGGGGGCGGCCACTGAAGCTTTCTTT